This entry is about one T cell receptor (beta chain). Its antigen is currently unknown. The data originate from a study of cytomegalovirus exposure and HLA in healthy donors. Study context: Researchers previously reported finding about 110 million unique TCR beta sequences from approximately 200 million T cells.

60 Vbeta and 13 Jbeta primers were used in PCR. Clones were read by immunoSEQ multiplex PCR, and TCRdb kept only the in-frame ones, dropping some. Of over 100,000 clones listed, roughly 80% were seen once; the top ten hold 20% to 25%. Broader study findings: As immune exposure information, only CMV serostatus was available. One variant, a missense change in DCLRE1C, was linked in a later analysis to TCR beta V- and J-gene trimming.

The TCR originated in a man in his thirties or forties in good health and CMV-seropositive. The sequencing sample was made of PBMCs.

CDR3 nucleotides: TGCAGCGTTGAAACCGGGTTCACAGATACGCAGTATTTT. Protein sequence: CSVETGFTDTQYF. The V call is TRBV29-1, the J call TRBJ2-3, with unresolved D. This CDR3 spans 13 amino acids. In germline, CDR1 is SQVTM, CDR2 ANQGSEA. The V gene lost 2 bases and the J gene lost 2 bases, with 8 bases spanning the gap.